This TCR delta chain was identified in a study of gammadelta T cells in human blood. Findings and limits, study-wide: Microbial exposure appeared to drive polyclonal γδ T cell expansion after birth.

By its share, this clone is medium-sized (0.01 to 0.1%). Its antigen remains unknown. Deletions cut 0 bases from V and 2 bases from J, with 7 bases between. There are 16 residues in the CDR3. Germline CDR1 and CDR2: GEAIGNYY and EKD. TCRdb re-called the RT-PCR reads using CATT. The sample consists of roughly 1,900 delta-chain clones, 2.8% of them appearing once. The rearrangement joins TRDV2 to TRDJ3, with D unclear. Material: Vgamma9Vdelta2 gamma-delta T cells from fetal blood. This TCR came from a human fetus. Here the CDR3 reads CACDTLGTWDTRQMFF. The CDR3 DNA reads TGTGCCTGTGACACCTTAGGTACCTGGGACACCCGACAGATGTTTTTC.